Listed below are T cell receptor beta chains from one sample, sequenced in a study of blood T cell repertoires in COVID-19. The method was immunoSEQ multiplex PCR; TCRdb's version includes in-frame clones alone and lacks a portion of them. The table shows fewer than 250,000 clones, with roughly 85% occurring only once. The sample comprised PBMCs or T cells enriched from blood (not recorded which). The source of these receptors is a woman aged 50 to 60 with acute COVID-19. Both conserved end residues are part of each CDR3. Each record gives: D gene, clone size, J gene, V gene, CDR3 protein, CDR3 DNA. D genes are given only for firm matches. Size tells how often a clone was seen (once, few, many) or the class of an expanded clone, and some rows leave it out.

- | - | TRBJ1-6 | TRBV4-2 | CASSQEGAGNNSPLHF | TGTGCCAGCAGCCAAGAAGGCGCAGGGAATAATTCACCCCTCCACTTT
TRBD1 | - | TRBJ2-7 | TRBV5-1 | CASSLETGGSYEQYF | TGCGCCAGCAGCTTGGAAACAGGGGGGTCCTACGAGCAGTACTTC
- | - | TRBJ1-2 | TRBV12-3/TRBV12-4 | CASSFVPGTDYTF | TGTGCCAGCAGTTTCGTTCCAGGCACGGACTACACCTTC
TRBD1 | - | TRBJ2-1 | TRBV10-1 | CASSGRQGFSDEQFF | TGCGCCAGCAGTGGACGACAGGGGTTTAGCGATGAGCAGTTCTTC
TRBD1 | - | TRBJ1-1 | TRBV19 | CASSKVGGNTEAFF | TGTGCCAGTAGTAAGGTAGGGGGCAACACTGAAGCTTTCTTT
- | - | TRBJ1-2 | TRBV6-5 | CASSYGRNYGYTF | TGTGCCAGCAGTTACGGCAGAAACTATGGCTACACCTTC
- | - | TRBJ1-6 | TRBV20-1 | CSASRASDSYNSPLHF | TGCAGTGCTAGTAGGGCGAGTGACAGTTATAATTCACCCCTCCACTTT
- | - | TRBJ1-1 | TRBV7-2 | CASSSPLTGLNTEAFF | TGTGCCAGCAGCTCACCACTAACAGGTTTAAACACTGAAGCTTTCTTT
- | - | TRBJ2-3 | TRBV14 | CASSRKARDTQYF | TGTGCCAGCAGCCGAAAAGCCAGGGATACGCAGTATTTT
TRBD1 | - | TRBJ2-7 | TRBV7-6 | CASSSGTGDYEQYF | TGTGCCAGCAGCTCCGGGACAGGGGACTACGAGCAGTACTTC
TRBD1 | - | TRBJ1-5 | TRBV5-4 | CASSWTGAGGNQPQHF | TGTGCCAGCAGCTGGACCGGCGCAGGGGGGAATCAGCCCCAGCATTTT
- | - | TRBJ1-1 | TRBV4-3 | CASSQGTEVEAFF | TGCGCCAGCAGCCAAGGGACAGAAGTTGAAGCTTTCTTT
TRBD2 | - | TRBJ2-4 | TRBV9 | CASSVAGPGLGEMQNIQYF | TGTGCCAGCAGCGTAGCGGGACCGGGACTAGGAGAAATGCAAAACATTCAGTACTTC
- | - | TRBJ2-7 | TRBV7-8 | CASSLRDKSYEQYF | TGTGCCAGCAGCTTACGAGACAAATCCTACGAGCAGTACTTC
- | - | TRBJ2-5 | TRBV9 | CASSVGGNPTQYF | TGTGCCAGCAGCGTAGGGGGCAACCCCACCCAGTACTTC
- | - | TRBJ1-3 | TRBV6-6 | CASSSFGNTIYF | TGTGCCAGCAGTTCATTTGGAAACACCATATATTTT
- | - | TRBJ1-3 | TRBV18 | CASSPDITGNTIYF | TGTGCCAGCTCACCTGATATTACAGGAAACACCATATATTTT
- | - | TRBJ1-5 | TRBV6-5 | CASSFKRVGPQHF | TGTGCCAGCAGTTTCAAGAGGGTAGGGCCCCAGCATTTT
- | - | TRBJ2-5 | TRBV5-6 | CASSLGGRVSETQYF | TGTGCCAGCAGCTTGGGGGGCAGGGTATCAGAGACCCAGTACTTC
- | - | TRBJ1-2 | TRBV4-1 | CASSQESGNYGYTF | TGCGCCAGCAGCCAAGAATCAGGGAACTATGGCTACACCTTC
- | - | TRBJ1-6 | TRBV6-5 | CATMGRVSPLHF | TGTGCCACCATGGGCAGGGTGTCACCCCTCCACTTT
- | - | TRBJ2-2 | TRBV9 | CASSLGGANTGELFF | TGTGCCAGCAGCCTAGGGGGGGCGAACACCGGGGAGCTGTTTTTT
TRBD1 | - | TRBJ1-4 | TRBV2 | CASRPGQVLGANEKLFF | TGTGCCAGCAGGCCGGGACAGGTTTTAGGGGCTAATGAAAAACTGTTTTTT
TRBD1 | - | TRBJ2-1 | TRBV5-1 | CASTLEGQAYNEQFF | TGCGCCAGCACCTTAGAAGGACAGGCCTACAATGAGCAGTTCTTC
TRBD1 | - | TRBJ1-2 | TRBV9 | CASSVGQGTYGYTF | TGTGCCAGCAGCGTGGGACAGGGGACGTATGGCTACACCTTC
- | - | TRBJ1-1 | TRBV18 | CASSPPARISEMNTEAFF | TGTGCCAGCTCACCTCCCGCTCGGATAAGCGAAATGAACACTGAAGCTTTCTTT
TRBD2 | - | TRBJ2-1 | TRBV3-1/TRBV3-2 | CASNKAGGLYNEQFF | TGTGCCAGCAACAAAGCGGGGGGGCTTTACAATGAGCAGTTCTTC
- | - | TRBJ1-5 | TRBV25-1 | CASSEYGGSNQPQHF | TGTGCCAGCAGTGAATATGGCGGCAGCAATCAGCCCCAGCATTTT
- | - | TRBJ1-2 | TRBV7-9 | CASSFTGNGYTF | TGTGCCAGCAGCTTCACAGGGAATGGCTACACCTTC
- | - | TRBJ2-5 | TRBV5-1 | CASSGGTGEETQYF | TGCGCCAGCAGCGGGGGGACGGGCGAAGAGACCCAGTACTTC
TRBD1 | - | TRBJ1-1 | TRBV27 | CASSLAGTGGTEAFF | TGTGCCAGCAGTTTAGCCGGGACAGGGGGAACTGAAGCTTTCTTT
- | - | TRBJ1-3 | TRBV7-2 | CASSSGQPGNTIYF | TGTGCCAGCAGCTCCGGACAGCCAGGAAACACCATATATTTT
TRBD1 | - | TRBJ1-1 | TRBV10-3 | CAISDFNRGRGNTEAFF | TGTGCCATCAGTGATTTTAACAGGGGGCGAGGGAACACTGAAGCTTTCTTT
TRBD1 | - | TRBJ1-2 | TRBV6-5 | CASSLDRDDYGYTF | TGTGCCAGCAGTTTGGACAGGGACGACTATGGCTACACCTTC
TRBD1 | - | TRBJ2-2 | TRBV10-3 | CAISDGTGSNTGELFF | TGTGCCATCAGTGACGGGACAGGGTCGAACACCGGGGAGCTGTTTTTT
TRBD1 | once | TRBJ2-1 | TRBV18 | CASSPSTPRTGGSDEQFF | TGTGCCAGCTCACCCTCGACTCCAAGGACAGGGGGCTCGGATGAGCAGTTCTTC
- | - | TRBJ1-6 | TRBV30 | CAFRGGANNSPLHF | TGTGCCTTTCGCGGGGGGGCAAATAATTCACCCCTCCACTTT
TRBD2 | - | TRBJ2-1 | TRBV10-2 | CANSNTGLAVCNEQFF | TGCGCCAACTCAAACACGGGACTAGCGGTATGCAATGAGCAGTTCTTC
- | - | TRBJ2-1 | TRBV28 | CASSFFRHDEQFF | TGTGCCAGCAGTTTTTTTAGACACGATGAGCAGTTCTTC
- | - | TRBJ2-6 | TRBV19 | CASSIQVGSGANVLTF | TGTGCCAGTAGTATCCAGGTTGGCTCTGGGGCCAACGTCCTGACTTTC
- | - | TRBJ2-7 | TRBV20-1 | CSASSIGLQQTEQYF | TGCAGTGCTAGTAGCATAGGACTCCAGCAGACCGAGCAGTACTTC
TRBD2 | - | TRBJ2-1 | TRBV18 | CASSRDRRTSGDAYNEQFF | TGTGCCAGCTCGCGGGACAGAAGGACTAGCGGGGACGCCTACAATGAGCAGTTCTTC
- | - | TRBJ2-1 | TRBV3-1/TRBV3-2 | CASSHGSRSYNEQFF | TGTGCCAGCAGCCACGGGAGCAGGTCCTACAATGAGCAGTTCTTC
- | few | TRBJ1-4 | TRBV10-2 | CASSERDGGSEKLFF | TGCGCCAGCAGTGAGAGGGACGGAGGGAGTGAAAAACTGTTTTTT
TRBD2 | - | TRBJ2-3 | TRBV7-8 | CASSSPGLASDTQYF | TGTGCCAGCAGCTCTCCGGGACTAGCGAGTGATACGCAGTATTTT
TRBD1 | - | TRBJ2-2 | TRBV6-2/TRBV6-3 | CASSYSRGGEVGELFF | TGTGCCAGCAGTTACTCGCGAGGGGGCGAGGTCGGGGAGCTGTTTTTT
TRBD1 | - | TRBJ1-2 | TRBV27 | CASSFDRVSYGYTF | TGTGCCAGCAGTTTTGACAGGGTCTCCTATGGCTACACCTTC
- | - | TRBJ1-1 | TRBV19 | CASSTGPRAEAFF | TGTGCCAGTAGTACAGGGCCTCGGGCTGAAGCTTTCTTT
- | - | TRBJ1-1 | TRBV6-1 | CASSDSGGVKAFF | TGTGCCAGCAGTGATTCTGGGGGGGTCAAGGCTTTCTTT
- | - | TRBJ1-5 | TRBV12-5 | CASGPDTGRGNQPQHF | TGTGCTAGTGGACCTGACACGGGGCGGGGTAATCAGCCCCAGCATTTT
- | - | TRBJ2-2 | TRBV4-1 | CASSQETGTGELFF | TGCGCCAGCAGCCAAGAGACGGGAACCGGGGAGCTGTTTTTT
- | - | TRBJ2-3 | TRBV7-2 | CASSLGTSRLVVDTQYF | TGTGCCAGCAGCTTAGGGACCTCGCGACTAGTTGTGGATACGCAGTATTTT
- | - | TRBJ2-1 | TRBV9 | CASSVAGKATWNEQFF | TGTGCCAGCAGCGTCGCAGGGAAAGCAACGTGGAATGAGCAGTTCTTC
- | - | TRBJ1-1 | TRBV7-9 | CASSYDGDTEAFF | TGTGCCAGCAGTTACGACGGGGATACTGAAGCTTTCTTT
TRBD1 | - | TRBJ1-1 | TRBV29-1 | CSVYRGQNTEAFF | TGCAGCGTTTACAGGGGGCAAAACACTGAAGCTTTCTTT